Presented here are 28 T cell receptor beta chains from one specimen sequenced in a study of response to subunit inactivated influenza vaccine. MiXCR, applied by TCRdb to the RT-PCR reads, yields one record per CDR3 protein. Among under 750,000 distinct CDR3 sequences listed, approximately 12% were seen once. This sample comprised PBMCs from blood, obtained on the day of vaccination. The receptors stem from a man in his fifties or sixties who received an inactivated influenza vaccine.

This clonotype has just a few counts. The V gene is TRBV12-3 or TRBV12-4, the J gene TRBJ2-1; D is ambiguous. With 3 bases removed from V and 9 bases from J, the gap between germline ends came to 9 bases. The CDR3 is made up of 12 amino acids. As DNA, the CDR3 is TGTGCCAGCAGTTTCAGGATGAGTGAGCAGTTCTTC. Translation: CASSFRMSEQFF.

There are many counts of this clonotype. The rearrangement joins TRBV20-1 to TRBJ1-2, with 8 bases fitting TRBD1. Germline values: CDR1 DFQATT, CDR2 SNEGSKA (reference sequence). CDR3 length: 12 residues. J gave up 7 bases and V 3 bases, and 4 bases lay outside the gene matches. CDR3 protein: CSASQGASGYTF. In DNA form, the CDR3 reads TGCAGTGCTAGTCAGGGGGCAAGTGGCTACACCTTC.

This clonotype was observed a handful of times. J is TRBJ2-1 and V is TRBV24-1; TRBD1 aligns across 7 bases. CDR3 length equals 18 residues. Germline-derived CDR1 and CDR2 are KGHDR and SFDVKD. V was clipped by 2 bases and J by 0 bases; unmatched bases: 9. CDR3 sequence: CATSDSRTGLSSYNEQFF. DNA for the CDR3: TGTGCCACCAGTGATTCCCGGACAGGCCTAAGCTCCTACAATGAGCAGTTCTTC.

This chain links TRBV28 with TRBJ2-7, with 9 bases lining up with TRBD2. This CDR3 has 15 residues. The junction had 10 bases not matched to a gene; V was cut back by 7 bases and J by 3 bases. Germline V lookup: CDR1 MDHEN, CDR2 SYDVKM. In nucleotides, the CDR3 is TGTGCCAGCACCCGCGGGGCTAGCGGGATCTACGAGCAGTACTTC. It encodes CASTRGASGIYEQYF.

In its sample, this clonotype was seen many times. This rearrangement joins TRBV10-1 to TRBJ2-2, with TRBD1 matching over 9 bases. Germline assignment: CDR1 WNHNN and CDR2 SYGVQD (reference sequence). The J segment lost 6 bases and the V segment lost 3 bases, leaving 11 bases of the junction unmatched. There are 17 residues in the CDR3. This chain's CDR3 is CASSDPAPDRGAGELFF. The CDR3 DNA follows: TGCGCCAGCAGTGACCCCGCTCCGGACAGGGGCGCCGGGGAGCTGTTTTTT.

The table lists this clonotype with a few counts. This chain links TRBV5-1 with TRBJ2-6; TRBD2 matches 8 bases. CDR1 SGHRS and CDR2 YFSETQ come from the germline V gene. The CDR3 covers 20 residues. Trimming took 0 bases from V and 2 from J; bases not matched to a gene: 13. CDR3: CASSLVPGGARGTGANVLTF. The CDR3 nucleotides are TGCGCCAGCAGCTTGGTACCGGGAGGGGCCCGGGGTACTGGGGCCAACGTCCTGACTTTC.

The gene calls are TRBV7-8 and TRBJ2-7, with 10 nucleotides matching TRBD2. Trimming at V came to 3 bases and at J to 4 bases, leaving 6 bases not matched to a gene. Germline CDR1 and CDR2: SGHVS and FQNEAQ. This CDR3 spans 15 amino acids. In DNA, the CDR3 is TGTGCCAGCAGCTTGACCCCGGGACTAGCGTACGAGCAGTACTTC. This gives the protein CASSLTPGLAYEQYF.

This sequence joins TRBV7-9 and TRBJ2-5; D gene ambiguous. The CDR3 runs 12 residues. V lost 8 bases, J lost 5 bases, and 12 bases lay in between. Per germline, CDR1 SEHNR and CDR2 FQNEAQ (reference sequence). CDR3 sequence reads: CASVPPSETQYF. The CDR3, as DNA: TGTGCCAGCGTGCCCCCTTCGGAGACCCAGTACTTC.

This clonotype was seen a few times. J is TRBJ2-7 and V is TRBV5-5, with 8 bases lining up with TRBD1. V trimming: 6 bases; J trimming: 3 bases; junction bases outside the gene matches: 17. The CDR3 length is 17 residues. Germline CDR1 SGHKS, CDR2 YYEKEE (reference sequence). CDR3 loop: CASTSTHGAGGVYEQYF. The CDR3, as DNA: TGTGCCAGCACCAGTACCCACGGGGCAGGGGGCGTCTACGAGCAGTACTTC.

V is TRBV7-9 and J is TRBJ1-6, with D tentatively TRBD1 (6 bases). Germline CDR1 is SEHNR and CDR2 is FQNEAQ (reference sequence). V was trimmed by 3 bases and J by 12 bases, leaving 18 bases between them. The CDR3 sequence is 15 residues long. The CDR3 coding sequence is TGTGCCAGCAGCTTCGGACAGCCCAGAGGTGAACCCCTCCACTTT. Amino acid sequence: CASSFGQPRGEPLHF.

This clonotype was observed a handful of times. V gene TRBV12-3 or TRBV12-4 combines with J gene TRBJ2-7, with 10 bases identical to TRBD2. The CDR3 has 15 amino acids. The V and J ends lost 6 bases and 2 bases, in that order; junction bases with no gene match: 7. The DNA for the CDR3 is TGTGCCAGCAGCCGTAGCGGGGGGCCGACCTACGAGCAGTACTTC. This sequence encodes CASSRSGGPTYEQYF.

The chain carries TRBV7-2 and TRBJ2-2; 7 nucleotides match TRBD2. V was pared by 4 bases and J by 5 bases, with 4 bases of the junction left unmatched. The CDR3 is 14 residues long. CDR1 SGHTA and CDR2 FQGNSA come from the germline V gene. CDR3 loop: CASSSREVTGELFF. For the CDR3, the DNA is TGTGCCAGCAGCTCCCGGGAGGTGACCGGGGAGCTGTTTTTT.

This clonotype was seen a few times. This chain uses TRBV7-6 with TRBJ1-1; tentatively, D is TRBD1 (6 bases). CDR3 size: 15 residues. CDR1 and CDR2 from the germline V gene are SGHVS and FNYEAQ. Trimming left V 6 bases short and J 1 base short, with 15 bases between. CDR3 sequence (DNA): TGTGCCAGCAGGCGTTTAGGGGGGCCGAACACTGAAGCTTTCTTT. Protein: CASRRLGGPNTEAFF.

The V and J genes are TRBV12-3 or TRBV12-4 and TRBJ2-5; D perhaps matches TRBD1 (6 bases). V was pared by 6 bases and J by 5 bases, with 16 bases between. The CDR3 length is 14 residues. CDR3 DNA: TGTGCCAGCAGCCCACTGGACAGTTCGGAGACCCAGTACTTC. Its protein is CASSPLDSSETQYF.

This clonotype was observed many times. V usage is TRBV7-8 and J usage is TRBJ2-7; perhaps TRBD1 as D (6 bases). Deletions cut 3 bases from V and 2 bases from J, with 8 bases between. The V gene's germline CDR1 is SGHVS and CDR2 FQNEAQ. The CDR3 sequence is 13 residues long. CDR3 DNA: TGTGCCAGCAGCTTTTCAGGGGCCTACGAGCAGTACTTC. It translates to CASSFSGAYEQYF.

This clonotype was recorded a few times. The chain uses TRBV6-2 or TRBV6-3 and TRBJ2-5; 8 bases align to TRBD2. CDR1 and CDR2 from the germline V gene are MNHEY and SVGEGT. This CDR3 region has 15 residues. Trimming at V came to 2 bases and at J to 2 bases, leaving 4 bases not matched to a gene. The CDR3 coding sequence is TGTGCCAGCAGTTACGGGTCGGGGGGGCAAGAGACCCAGTACTTC. It translates to CASSYGSGGQETQYF.

The chain carries TRBV3-1 and TRBJ2-1; possible D gene TRBD1, 6 bases. This CDR3 spans 18 amino acids. V lost 0 bases, J lost 4 bases, and 19 bases lay in between. Germline CDR1 LGHDT, CDR2 YNNKEL (reference sequence). For the CDR3, the DNA is TGTGCCAGCAGCCAAGACTGGCACCAGGGACAACGGTACAATGAGCAGTTCTTC. This gives the protein CASSQDWHQGQRYNEQFF.

The chain couples TRBV3-1 to TRBJ2-1; D not resolved. Germline CDR1 is LGHDT and CDR2 is YNNKEL (reference sequence). This CDR3 spans 14 amino acids. V lost 1 base and J lost 3, with 7 bases in between. CDR3 DNA: TGTGCCAGCAGCCAAGGTGAAGGCTACAATGAGCAGTTCTTC. Its translation: CASSQGEGYNEQFF.

This clonotype was counted only a few times. V and J are TRBV2 and TRBJ2-1; TRBD2 might be the D (6 bases). Trimming took 1 base from V and 3 from J, leaving 7 bases between them. Looked up from germline, CDR1 is SNHLY and CDR2 is FYNNEI. The CDR3 has 14 amino acids. The CDR3 nucleotides read TGTGCCAGCAGTGAAGAGGACTACTACAATGAGCAGTTCTTC. It translates to CASSEEDYYNEQFF.

This clonotype was picked up a small number of times. The V call is TRBV14, the J call TRBJ2-5; D unresolved. Trimming removed 0 bases from V and 2 bases from J, with 22 bases in between. CDR3 size: 19 residues. Germline V gene lookup returns CDR1 SGHDN and CDR2 FVKESK. The CDR3 sequence: CASSQDHPRRSVTQETQYF. For the CDR3, the DNA is TGTGCCAGCAGCCAAGACCATCCCCGGCGGTCAGTGACACAAGAGACCCAGTACTTC.

This clonotype was counted between two and nine times. The V gene is TRBV25-1, the J gene TRBJ2-3, with 10 positions matching TRBD2. Germline values: CDR1 MGHDK, CDR2 SYGVNS. This CDR3 contains 16 residues. Losses at the gene ends were 4 bases for V and 4 bases for J; bases not matched to a gene: 8. CDR3 sequence: CASSGPSGSRADTQYF. The CDR3 coding sequence is TGTGCCAGCAGTGGACCTAGCGGGAGCCGGGCAGATACGCAGTATTTT. The full variable domain, completed using reference TRBV25-1 and TRBJ2-3, is EADIYQTPRYLVIGTGKKITLECSQTMGHDKMYWYQQDPGMELHLIHYSYGVNSTEKGDLSSESTVSRIRTEHFPLTLESARPSHTSQYLCASSGPSGSRADTQYFGPGTRLTVL.

J is TRBJ2-1 and V is TRBV7-6; D unresolved. The CDR3 runs to 13 residues. V was trimmed by 4 bases and J by 7 bases, leaving 11 bases between them. The V gene's germline CDR1 is SGHVS and CDR2 FNYEAQ. CDR3 nucleotides: TGTGCCAGCAGCTCCCTGTTCGCAAATGAGCAGTTCTTC. This encodes CASSSLFANEQFF.

The chain recombines TRBV5-5 with TRBJ2-7; 12 bases match TRBD1. The germline V gene encodes CDR1 SGHKS and CDR2 YYEKEE (reference sequence). The CDR3 runs to 15 residues. With 2 bases clipped from V and 6 bases from J, the junction kept 6 bases outside the gene matches. The CDR3 here is CASSLTGQGAIEQYF. The CDR3 DNA follows: TGTGCCAGCAGCTTAACGGGACAGGGGGCCATCGAGCAGTACTTC. The full variable domain, with the rest looked up from reference TRBV5-5 and TRBJ2-7, is DAGVTQSPTHLIKTRGQQVTLRCSPISGHKSVSWYQQVLGQGPQFIFQYYEKEERGRGNFPDRFSARQFPNYSSELNVNALLLGDSALYLCASSLTGQGAIEQYFGPGTRLTVT.

The rearrangement uses TRBV19 and TRBJ1-1; D ambiguous. Between the trimmed V and J ends, which lost 9 bases and 0 bases, there was a span of 20 bases. The germline V gene has CDR1 LNHDA and CDR2 SQIVND (reference sequence). The CDR3 runs to 16 residues. CDR3 residues: CASTTKRNSVNTEAFF. DNA of the CDR3: TGTGCCAGCACGACAAAGCGTAATTCCGTGAACACTGAAGCTTTCTTT. Full variable domain (missing parts from reference TRBV19 and TRBJ1-1): DGGITQSPKYLFRKEGQNVTLSCEQNLNHDAMYWYRQDPGQGLRLIYYSQIVNDFQKGDIAEGYSVSREKKESFPLTVTSAQKNPTAFYLCASTTKRNSVNTEAFFGQGTRLTVV.

This clonotype was detected a few times. The chain joins TRBV5-1 to TRBJ2-1, with 9 positions matching TRBD1. Germline V gene sequence: CDR1 SGHRS, CDR2 YFSETQ. The length of the CDR3 is 15 residues. J gave up 5 bases and V 1 base, and 4 bases lay outside the gene matches. In nucleotides, the CDR3 is TGCGCCAGCAGCTTGACGGGACAGGGAAACAATGAGCAGTTCTTC. This translates into CASSLTGQGNNEQFF.

This clonotype was detected a few times. The gene calls are TRBV12-3 or TRBV12-4 and TRBJ2-5, with D perhaps TRBD1 (6 bases). The V end lost 4 bases, the J end lost 10 bases, and 13 bases lay between the germline ends. The CDR3 is 12 amino acids. CDR3 bases: TGTGCCAGCAGTTCCAGGGGCCGAATCCAGTACTTC. This gives the protein CASSSRGRIQYF.

This clonotype came up once. DNA of the CDR3: TGTGCCATCAGTGAGTCGTGGGGGGGGAATTCACCCCTCCACTTT. It is translated as CAISESWGGNSPLHF. The chain joins TRBV10-3 to TRBJ1-6, with D perhaps matching TRBD1 (5 bases). CDR3 size: 15 residues. V lost 0 bases, J lost 7 bases, and 10 bases lay in between. Germline CDR1 and CDR2: ENHRY and SYGVKD.

This clonotype was found a few times. V gene TRBV12-3 or TRBV12-4 combines with J gene TRBJ2-1; D ambiguous. Trimming shortened V by 1 base and J by 2 bases, and 6 bases separated the two germline ends. The CDR3 runs 14 residues. As DNA, the CDR3 is TGTGCCAGCAGTTTAGTGAGTGCCTACAATGAGCAGTTCTTC. Encoded protein: CASSLVSAYNEQFF.